The entry that follows covers one TCR beta chain sequence. The data stem from a study of molecular identifiers for immune sequencing clone quantification. The CDR3 spans 13 residues. CDR1 is SGDLS and CDR2 is YYNGEE in the germline V gene. V dropped 7 bases and J dropped 6 bases, with 15 bases sitting between them. Previously described methods and listed TCR primers produced bulk TCR libraries. TCRdb redid the calling of the PCR reads with MiXCR, one entry per CDR3 protein. The repertoire holds about 510,000 distinct CDR3 sequences, with 20% to 25% as singletons. Material for sequencing was naive CD8+ T cells from blood, with Jurkat cell RNA spiked in. Sample subset: FACS-sorted CD8+CD4-CCR7+CD45RA+ naive T cells. The sequence was collected from a human donor in good health. Some libraries in this study had Jurkat cell RNA spiked in. V gene TRBV9 combines with J gene TRBJ2-3, with D possibly being TRBD1 or TRBD2 (6 bases each). CDR3 sequence (DNA): TGTGCCAGCTCCTCAGACGGGGGCGATACGCAGTATTTT. Translating gives CASSSDGGDTQYF. Supplemented by reference TRBV9 and TRBJ2-3, the full variable domain reads DSGVTQTPKHLITATGQRVTLRCSPRSGDLSVYWYQQSLDQGLQFLIQYYNGEERAKGNILERFSAQQFPDLHSELNLSSLELGDSALYFCASSSDGGDTQYFGPGTRLTVL.